The 18 T cell receptor beta chains below were found in one sample sequenced in a study of immune cell composition in non-small cell lung cancer. TCRdb's table, derived via immunoSEQ multiplex PCR, lists solely in-frame clones and lacks some. The sample includes over 1,500 clones, 82% of them seen just once. Material for sequencing was lung tumor tissue. The receptors here all came from a human donor with non-small cell lung cancer.

The chain combines TRBV13 with TRBJ2-6, with D possibly being TRBD2 (6 bases). Looked up from germline, CDR1 is PRHDT and CDR2 is FYEKMQ (reference sequence). V shed 4 bases and J shed 1 base, with 17 bases lying between them. The CDR3 consists of 18 residues. The CDR3 nucleotides are TGTGCCAGCAGCTATTACGTGGGGGGTTCTTCTGGGGCCAACGTCCTGACTTTC. Translated: CASSYYVGGSSGANVLTF.

This sequence joins TRBV5-1 and TRBJ1-1, with 7 nucleotides matching TRBD1. The CDR3 has 15 amino acids. V shed 1 base and J 1 base; nucleotides not matched to a gene: 4. The germline V gene has CDR1 SGHRS and CDR2 YFSETQ. The CDR3 nucleotides read TGCGCCAGCAGCTTGCCGCAGGGGGGGAACACTGAAGCTTTCTTT. Translating gives CASSLPQGGNTEAFF. Filled out from reference TRBV5-1 and TRBJ1-1, the complete variable domain reads KAGVTQTPRYLIKTRGQQVTLSCSPISGHRSVSWYQQTPGQGLQFLFEYFSETQRNKGNFPGRFSGRQFSNSRSEMNVSTLELGDSALYLCASSLPQGGNTEAFFGQGTRLTVV.

The gene calls are TRBV4-1 and TRBJ2-3; 8 positions agree with TRBD2. Germline loops: CDR1 MGHRA, CDR2 YSYEKL. The CDR3 is made up of 18 amino acids. V shed 1 base and J 0 bases; nucleotides not matched to a gene: 9. As DNA, the CDR3 is TGCGCCAGCAGCCAAGTACCGTCCGGCGGGGGGAGCACAGATACGCAGTATTTT. Translating it yields CASSQVPSGGGSTDTQYF.

The chain combines TRBV19 with TRBJ1-2, with D perhaps TRBD1 (6 bases). Trimming left V 10 bases short and J 4 bases short, with 22 bases between. Germline V gene data show CDR1 as LNHDA and CDR2 as SQIVND (reference sequence). The CDR3 is 15 residues long. The CDR3 nucleotides are TGTGCCACCGGAACGGGGGGCGCGGCTGGCTATGGCTACACCTTC. Translated, it gives CATGTGGAAGYGYTF.

This sequence joins TRBV19 and TRBJ1-1; the D is unclear. Germline V gene sequence: CDR1 LNHDA, CDR2 SQIVND (reference sequence). Trimming took 5 bases from V and 0 from J, leaving 7 bases between them. CDR3 length equals 13 residues. The CDR3 DNA reads TGTGCCAGTAGTTTCACACTGAACACTGAAGCTTTCTTT. Protein sequence: CASSFTLNTEAFF.

The genes are TRBV5-4 and TRBJ2-2; 8 positions match TRBD2. V lost 7 bases and J lost 5; bases outside the gene matches: 7. In germline, CDR1 is SGHNT, CDR2 YYREEE (reference sequence). This CDR3 has 14 amino acids. The CDR3 DNA reads as TGTGCCAGCGGAATAGCGGGGCGGACCGGGGAGCTGTTTTTT. Translation: CASGIAGRTGELFF.

The J gene is TRBJ2-7, the V gene TRBV28; TRBD1 aligns across 7 bases. V dropped 7 bases and J dropped 1; count of bases not matched to a gene: 7. The CDR3 consists of 14 residues. Germline V gene lookup returns CDR1 MDHEN and CDR2 SYDVKM. CDR3 sequence reads: CASTAGGKSYEQYF. The CDR3 DNA sequence: TGTGCCAGCACCGCAGGGGGAAAATCCTACGAGCAGTACTTC.

J is TRBJ1-2 and V is TRBV9, with D perhaps TRBD1 (5 bases). In germline, CDR1 is SGDLS, CDR2 YYNGEE. The CDR3 runs 12 residues. V lost 5 bases to trimming and J lost 4 bases, with 9 bases between them. In DNA, the CDR3 is TGTGCCAGCAGGGACATTTTCTATGGCTACACCTTC. Translated: CASRDIFYGYTF.

The chain recombines TRBV5-6 with TRBJ2-5; D remains unclear. This CDR3 has 11 residues. Trimming cost V 4 bases and J 3 bases, with 4 bases left between them. The germline V gene encodes CDR1 SGHDT and CDR2 YYEEEE. CDR3 coding DNA: TGTGCCAGCAGCATAGAAGAGACCCAGTACTTC. Translated, it gives CASSIEETQYF.

The sample holds one count of this clone. The chain employs TRBV5-3 and TRBJ2-7, with D maybe TRBD1 (6 bases). TRBV5-3 is identified as an open reading frame with a role that is uncertain. This CDR3 is built from 17 residues. V lost 4 bases, J lost 6 bases, and 26 bases lay in between. CDR3 DNA sequence: TGTGCCAGAAGCCCTCGGCAGACAAACAGGGACCTAAGCGAGCAGTACTTC. It encodes CARSPRQTNRDLSEQYF.

The chain joins TRBV7-8 to TRBJ2-5, with a weak D call TRBD2 (5 bases). The CDR3 spans 14 residues. The V end lost 2 bases, the J end lost 2 bases, and 9 bases lay between the germline ends. The germline gives CDR1 SGHVS, CDR2 FQNEAQ. The CDR3 region has the DNA TGTGCCAGCAGCTTAAGGCGGACTCAAGAGACCCAGTACTTC. Translating it yields CASSLRRTQETQYF.

The chain employs TRBV27 and TRBJ1-5; 7 nucleotides agree with TRBD1. The germline gives CDR1 MNHEY, CDR2 SMNVEV (reference sequence). J was trimmed by 2 bases and V by 2 bases; bases with no gene match: 3. The CDR3 sequence is 15 residues long. CDR3 DNA: TGTGCCAGCAGTTTAGACAGGGCGGGCAATCAGCCCCAGCATTTT. Its translation: CASSLDRAGNQPQHF.

The gene calls are TRBV4-1 and TRBJ2-5; TRBD2 is a possible D gene (6 bases). This CDR3 has 13 amino acids. Trimming stripped 8 bases from V and 0 bases from J, with 10 bases between. Germline V gene lookup returns CDR1 MGHRA and CDR2 YSYEKL. The CDR3 sequence: CASGSGYQETQYF. In DNA, the CDR3 is TGCGCCAGCGGGAGCGGGTACCAAGAGACCCAGTACTTC.

This sequence joins TRBV19 and TRBJ2-5; D is perhaps TRBD2 (6 bases). There are 13 residues in the CDR3. CDR1 and CDR2 (germline): LNHDA, SQIVND (reference sequence). V was shortened by 5 bases and J by 2 bases, with 9 bases between the two germline ends. In DNA form, the CDR3 reads TGTGCCAGTAGTTGGACTACTCAAGAGACCCAGTACTTC. Translated: CASSWTTQETQYF.

Written as DNA, the CDR3 is TGTGCCAGCAGCTTAGCAGGGACAGATACGCAGTATTTT. This codes for CASSLAGTDTQYF. The chain combines TRBV5-4 with TRBJ2-3; D may be TRBD1 (5 bases). In germline, CDR1 is SGHNT, CDR2 YYREEE (reference sequence). The V end was cut by 2 bases, the J end by 3 bases, with 7 bases between. CDR3 size: 13 residues.

The chain couples TRBV27 to TRBJ2-3, with D tentatively TRBD1 (5 bases). Germline V gives CDR1 MNHEY, CDR2 SMNVEV (reference sequence). The CDR3 is 15 amino acids. Between the trimmed V and J ends, which lost 3 bases and 6 bases, there was a span of 16 bases. DNA for the CDR3: TGTGCCAGCAGTTTTATTGGACCCGCAGGGGATACGCAGTATTTT. Translating gives CASSFIGPAGDTQYF.

The chain has TRBV5-1 and TRBJ2-4, with 9 bases that match TRBD1. The CDR3 has 12 amino acids. The junction had 5 bases not matched to a gene; V was cut back by 7 bases and J by 9 bases. Germline V lookup: CDR1 SGHRS, CDR2 YFSETQ. CDR3 protein: CASAGTGFIQYF. CDR3 DNA sequence: TGCGCCAGCGCAGGGACAGGGTTCATTCAGTACTTC.

This chain links TRBV10-3 with TRBJ1-4; 7 bases align to TRBD1. Trimming cost V 5 bases and J 8 bases; bases outside gene matches: 8. This CDR3 region has 14 residues. Germline V gene lookup returns CDR1 ENHRY and CDR2 SYGVKD. CDR3 region: CAISKTGTGEKLFF. CDR3 bases: TGTGCCATCAGTAAGACAGGGACGGGGGAAAAACTGTTTTTT.